This is a list of T cell receptor beta chains from one sample in a study of shared clonotypes between healthy human individuals. TCRdb keeps only in-frame clones here, not all; method: immunoSEQ multiplex PCR. This table holds about half a million clones, about 84% found once. Sample: PBMCs. These receptor sequences come from a woman in her thirties or forties in good health. Some clones in this sample may be carry-over from other donors' samples. CDR3s include the opening cysteine and the closing phenylalanine or tryptophan. A D gene is named only where the DNA matches it firmly. Size tells how often a clone was seen (once, few, many) or the class of an expanded clone, and some rows leave it out.

D,J,size,V,DNA,CDR3
.,TRBJ2-2,.,TRBV5-1,TGCGCCAGCAGTGTGGGGAACACCGGGGAGCTGTTTTTT,CASSVGNTGELFF
.,TRBJ2-3,.,TRBV5-1,TGCGCCAGCCAACGGGACAGCACAGATACGCAGTATTTT,CASQRDSTDTQYF
TRBD2,TRBJ2-3,.,TRBV4-1,TGCGCCAGCCAACAAAATGATCTAGCGGGAGGGACAGATACGCAGTATTTT,CASQQNDLAGGTDTQYF
.,TRBJ2-5,.,TRBV5-4,TGTGCCAGCAGCTTTTCTGGCGCTGGGGAGACCCAGTACTTC,CASSFSGAGETQYF
.,TRBJ2-7,.,TRBV7-2,TGTGCCAGCAGCTTAGGGCGGCGGGAAAACCTCCACGAGCAGTACTTC,CASSLGRRENLHEQYF
TRBD1,TRBJ1-1,.,TRBV28,TGTGCCAGCAGCACTCCGGGACAGACGACTGAAGCTTTCTTT,CASSTPGQTTEAFF
TRBD2,TRBJ2-7,.,TRBV18,TGTGCCAGCTCACCATTGCTAGCGGGTGACGAGCAGTACTTC,CASSPLLAGDEQYF
.,TRBJ2-7,few,TRBV18,TGTGCCAGCTCCCCGAACAGGGAAGGCGAGCAGTACTTC,CASSPNREGEQYF
TRBD2,TRBJ2-1,.,TRBV7-6,TGTGCCAGCAGCTTAAGTAGCGGGGACAATGAGCAGTTCTTC,CASSLSSGDNEQFF
.,TRBJ2-5,.,TRBV11-2,TGTGCCAGCAGCTTAATGAGGGAGACCCAGTACTTC,CASSLMRETQYF